Shown below are 27 T cell receptor beta chains from a single sample sequenced in a study of T cell repertoires in cytomegalovirus infection. Their recognized antigens are unknown. TCRdb re-analysed the reads in MiXCR, keeping a single row per CDR3 protein. The table shows some 590,000 distinct CDR3 sequences, with 35% to 50% occurring only once. The sample consisted of cultured PBMCs, taken from culture after CMV antigen stimulation. The source of these receptors is a human donor in good health (CMV status not recorded). Some clones in this sample may be carry-over from other donors' samples.

V and J are TRBV7-2 and TRBJ1-2, with D perhaps TRBD1 (5 bases). Germline lookup yields CDR1 SGHTA and CDR2 FQGNSA. The CDR3 consists of 14 residues. V lost 2 bases and J lost 4, with 11 bases in between. CDR3 protein: CASSLWGPGYGYTF. The CDR3 nucleotides read TGTGCCAGCAGCTTATGGGGACCCGGCTATGGCTACACCTTC.

This clonotype was found a few times. The chain joins TRBV6-5 to TRBJ2-2; 10 bases line up with TRBD1. CDR3 length: 16 amino acids. Germline V gene data show CDR1 as MNHEY and CDR2 as SVGAGI. V shed 2 bases, J shed 0 bases, and the junction held 0 bases outside the gene matches. This CDR3 reads CASSYGQGANTGELFF. CDR3 nucleotides: TGTGCCAGCAGTTACGGACAGGGGGCGAACACCGGGGAGCTGTTTTTT.

The chain carries TRBV20-1 and TRBJ2-1, with D possibly matching TRBD2 (6 bases). Germline-derived CDR1 and CDR2 are DFQATT and SNEGSKA (reference sequence). The CDR3 is made up of 15 amino acids. Trimming pared 0 bases from V and 10 bases from J, leaving 19 bases between. CDR3 coding DNA: TGCAGTGCTAGAGATCCTAGTAGCGGAGTTGGGGAGCAGTTCTTC. Translation gives CSARDPSSGVGEQFF.

On this clonotype itself: Germline and junction disagree at one end, which may indicate a read error. This chain connects TRBV4-3 to TRBJ2-1; the D gene is possibly TRBD2 (6 bases). The CDR3 has 14 amino acids. The germline CDR1 and CDR2 sequences are LGHNA and YSLEER. In nucleotides, the CDR3 is TGCGCCAGCAGCCAAGAGGTGGGACTCAAACCCCGGGTCTTC. It specifies CASSQEVGLKPRVF.

V gene TRBV27 combines with J gene TRBJ1-1, with no clear D. CDR3 length: 13 amino acids. CDR1 is MNHEY and CDR2 is SMNVEV in the germline V gene (reference sequence). V was trimmed by 7 bases and J by 0 bases, leaving 9 bases between them. The CDR3 spells CASNTGVNTEAFF. CDR3 nucleotide sequence: TGTGCCAGCAATACCGGGGTGAACACTGAAGCTTTCTTT.

This clonotype turned up a few times. The V call is TRBV10-3, the J call TRBJ1-4; D remains unclear. The CDR3 has 16 amino acids. V lost 3 bases and J lost 8, with 19 bases in between. CDR1 ENHRY and CDR2 SYGVKD come from the germline V gene. CDR3 sequence: CAISDELEVSGEKLFF. Here the CDR3 DNA reads TGTGCCATCAGTGACGAGTTGGAGGTTTCTGGAGAAAAACTGTTTTTT.

This clonotype was detected only a few times. This rearrangement joins TRBV6-1 to TRBJ1-1, with unresolved D. V lost 7 bases and J 1 base, leaving 13 bases between the germline ends. Germline V gives CDR1 MNHNS, CDR2 SASEGT. This CDR3 spans 14 amino acids. This CDR3 reads CASKRLSGNTEAFF. In nucleotides, the CDR3 is TGTGCCAGCAAAAGGTTATCAGGGAACACTGAAGCTTTCTTT.

A few counts support this clonotype. DNA for the CDR3: TGTGCCAGCAGCCCGAGGGACAGGGGGGGCTACGAGCAGTACTTC. This gives the protein CASSPRDRGGYEQYF. V gene TRBV7-2 combines with J gene TRBJ2-7; TRBD1 agrees at 11 bases. The CDR3 has 15 amino acids. V dropped 5 bases and J dropped 3; count of bases not matched to a gene: 6. Germline assignment: CDR1 SGHTA and CDR2 FQGNSA.

The sample holds a few counts of this clonotype. The chain carries TRBV6-1 and TRBJ1-4; D remains unclear. The germline V and J ends were trimmed by 8 bases and 2 bases, with 12 bases remaining between them. The CDR3 is made up of 14 amino acids. Germline V lookup: CDR1 MNHNS, CDR2 SASEGT. In DNA form, the CDR3 reads TGTGCCAGCTACCGGAGGGCGACTAATGAAAAACTGTTTTTT. It encodes CASYRRATNEKLFF.

The chain recombines TRBV19 with TRBJ2-5, with 8 bases matching TRBD2. CDR3 length equals 13 residues. Germline V gives CDR1 LNHDA, CDR2 SQIVND (reference sequence). V gave up 8 bases and J gave up 4 bases; unmatched junction bases: 6. Here the CDR3 reads CASGAGAGETQYF. CDR3 DNA sequence: TGTGCCAGTGGAGCGGGAGCCGGAGAGACCCAGTACTTC.

In this sample, this clonotype turned up many times. The chain recombines TRBV7-6 with TRBJ2-7; perhaps TRBD1 as D (5 bases). The CDR3 spans 14 residues. Trimming took off 1 base at V and 2 bases at J, with 9 bases between the two ends. From germline, CDR1 is SGHVS and CDR2 FNYEAQ. CDR3 protein: CASSLGPGTYEQYF. The CDR3 region has the DNA TGTGCCAGCAGCTTAGGGCCAGGGACCTACGAGCAGTACTTC.

This clonotype was detected a few times. The chain carries TRBV11-2 and TRBJ2-3; TRBD2 matches 8 bases. The CDR3 covers 15 residues. With 5 bases clipped from V and 6 bases from J, the junction kept 10 bases outside the gene matches. Germline-derived CDR1 and CDR2 are SGHAT and FQNNGV. This chain's CDR3 is CASSAGARLADTQYF. CDR3 DNA sequence: TGTGCCAGCAGCGCGGGGGCCAGACTAGCGGATACGCAGTATTTT. Variable domain in full (rest from reference TRBV11-2 and TRBJ2-3): EAGVAQSPRYKIIEKRQSVAFWCNPISGHATLYWYQQILGQGPKLLIQFQNNGVVDDSQLPKDRFSAERLKGVDSTLKIQPAKLEDSAVYLCASSAGARLADTQYFGPGTRLTVL.

CDR3 in amino acids: CASSLRRLAGTQISYNEQFF. In nucleotides, the CDR3 is TGTGCCAGCAGCTTAAGAAGGCTAGCCGGGACCCAGATCTCCTACAATGAGCAGTTCTTC. The chain carries TRBV7-2 and TRBJ2-1; D could derive from TRBD1 or TRBD2 (5 bases each). The V and J ends lost 2 bases and 0 bases respectively, with 23 bases between them. This CDR3 has 20 amino acids. Germline V gene sequence: CDR1 SGHTA, CDR2 FQGNSA.

This rearrangement joins TRBV12-3 or TRBV12-4 to TRBJ1-4; D not resolved. The CDR3 loop spans 16 amino acids. Trimming removed 3 bases at V and 1 base at J, with 12 bases between. The CDR3 sequence: CASSFAGFRTNEKLFF. CDR3 in DNA: TGTGCCAGCAGTTTCGCAGGATTTAGAACTAATGAAAAACTGTTTTTT.

There are a few counts of this clonotype. The chain joins TRBV4-2 to TRBJ1-5; D gene uncertain. The germline V gene encodes CDR1 LGHNA and CDR2 YNFKEQ. V was trimmed by 10 bases and J by 3 bases, leaving 13 bases between them. The CDR3 runs to 13 residues. DNA of the CDR3: TGTGCCACTGCGGAATATATCAATCAGCCCCAGCATTTT. Its translation: CATAEYINQPQHF.

The V gene is TRBV19, the J gene TRBJ2-1; 7 bases are shared with TRBD1. CDR1 LNHDA and CDR2 SQIVND come from the germline V gene (reference sequence). This CDR3 contains 15 residues. Trimming took 10 bases from V and 6 from J; bases not matched to a gene: 15. The CDR3 sequence is CATSQQGIGVNEQFF. CDR3 sequence (DNA): TGTGCCACCAGCCAACAGGGGATTGGAGTCAATGAGCAGTTCTTC.

This clonotype was seen only a few times. The chain has TRBV7-2 and TRBJ1-6; weak D call: TRBD1 (6 bases). V lost 2 bases to trimming and J lost 0 bases, with 20 bases between them. From germline, CDR1 is SGHTA and CDR2 FQGNSA. The CDR3 loop spans 20 amino acids. CDR3 nucleotide sequence: TGTGCCAGCAGCTTATATAGAGTTGAAGTGACAGGCTCCTATAATTCACCCCTCCACTTT. This translates into CASSLYRVEVTGSYNSPLHF.

J is TRBJ2-1 and V is TRBV11-2; 14 bases fit TRBD2. The germline CDR1 and CDR2 sequences are SGHAT and FQNNGV. The V segment lost 4 bases and the J segment 2 bases; nucleotides outside the gene matches: 19. CDR3 length: 22 amino acids. The CDR3 sequence: CASSSSLGLAGGYQHTYNEQFF. For the CDR3, the DNA is TGTGCCAGCAGCTCCTCCCTTGGACTAGCGGGAGGCTATCAACACACCTACAATGAGCAGTTCTTC.

This clonotype was seen at least ten times. The gene calls are TRBV7-2 and TRBJ2-3, with 9 positions matching TRBD2. The CDR3 runs 18 residues. Trimming removed 1 base from V and 4 bases from J; junction bases left unmatched: 12. Germline assignment: CDR1 SGHTA and CDR2 FQGNSA. CDR3 in DNA: TGTGCCAGCAGCTTAGAAGTCCCACTAGCGGGCGTGTCAGATACGCAGTATTTT. This codes for CASSLEVPLAGVSDTQYF.

The genes are TRBV7-2 and TRBJ2-7; TRBD2 aligns across 8 bases. Germline CDR1 SGHTA, CDR2 FQGNSA. J gave up 0 bases and V 3 bases, and 7 bases lay outside the gene matches. This CDR3 is 16 amino acids long. Here the CDR3 reads CASSLSSGAASYEQYF. The DNA for the CDR3 is TGTGCCAGCAGCTTGAGTAGCGGGGCAGCCTCCTACGAGCAGTACTTC.

V usage is TRBV6-2 or TRBV6-3 and J usage is TRBJ1-5, with D possibly matching TRBD1 (5 bases). Germline V lookup: CDR1 MNHEY, CDR2 SVGEGT. Trimming left V 6 bases short and J 0 bases short, with 18 bases between. This CDR3 comprises 17 residues. CDR3 in amino acids: CASRWGRRLYSNQPQHF. As DNA, the CDR3 is TGTGCCAGCAGGTGGGGACGACGCCTGTATAGCAATCAGCCCCAGCATTTT.

The CDR3 loop is CSPGLAGETQYF. CDR3 nucleotides: TGCAGCCCGGGACTAGCCGGGGAGACCCAGTACTTC. The chain is built from TRBV20-1 and TRBJ2-5; 9 positions agree with TRBD2. This CDR3 contains 12 residues. The V gene's germline CDR1 is DFQATT and CDR2 SNEGSKA (reference sequence).

As regards this clonotype: A much more abundant neighbour one base away suggests this may be a read error. The V and J genes are TRBV7-2 and TRBJ2-7; D tentatively reads TRBD1 or TRBD2 (5 bases each). Germline lookup yields CDR1 SGHTA and CDR2 FQGNSA. This CDR3 comprises 15 residues. The V and J ends lost 4 bases and 0 bases respectively, with 13 bases between them. This CDR3 reads CASSSGGGCSYEQYF. CDR3 in DNA: TGTGCCAGCAGCTCTGGTGGGGGATGCTCCTACGAGCAGTACTTC.

The rearrangement joins TRBV6-2 or TRBV6-3 to TRBJ2-5; D unresolved. The CDR3 loop spans 14 amino acids. The ends were cut back, 2 bases at V and 2 bases at J, with 9 bases in the middle. In germline, CDR1 is MNHEY, CDR2 SVGEGT. In DNA, the CDR3 is TGTGCCAGCAGTTACCCCGACCAGCAAGAGACCCAGTACTTC. As protein: CASSYPDQQETQYF.

The rearrangement links TRBV11-2 to TRBJ2-1; 15 bases align to TRBD2. Germline V gene sequence: CDR1 SGHAT, CDR2 FQNNGV. CDR3 length: 16 residues. The V and J ends lost 4 bases and 6 bases, in that order; junction bases with no gene match: 4. This CDR3 is CASSYWGLAGGNEQFF. CDR3 in DNA: TGTGCCAGCAGCTACTGGGGACTAGCGGGAGGCAATGAGCAGTTCTTC.

The rearrangement links TRBV12-3 or TRBV12-4 to TRBJ2-7; 10 positions agree with TRBD2. CDR3 length: 13 amino acids. Unmatched junction bases numbered 8, after V lost 2 bases and J lost 13 bases. CDR3 sequence reads: CASSLRLAGALYF. As DNA, the CDR3 is TGTGCCAGCAGTTTACGGCTAGCGGGGGCCCTATACTTC.

The chain joins TRBV7-6 to TRBJ1-5; D possibly corresponds to TRBD1 (5 bases). With 5 bases removed from V and 4 bases from J, the gap between germline ends came to 18 bases. The CDR3 is 16 amino acids. The germline V gene has CDR1 SGHVS and CDR2 FNYEAQ. This CDR3 reads CASSAQWGIGNQPQHF. The CDR3 coding sequence is TGTGCCAGCAGCGCCCAGTGGGGGATCGGAAATCAGCCCCAGCATTTT.